The present T cell receptor (beta chain) was sequenced within a study of T cell repertoires in cytomegalovirus infection (dated 2019 in TCRdb). At the level of the whole study: Recently identified HLA-C-restricted CMV epitopes, whose presentation resists viral immunomodulation, were targeted by peptide stimulations together with well-studied HLA-B-restricted epitopes. Donor HLA type was relevant to the analysis, because carriage of CMV infection together with the matching HLA type was indicated by public TCR beta signatures.

Note on this clonotype: The clone's antigen remains unknown. No per-base quality is available; no much larger clone lies one base away.

Instrument used: Illumina HiSeq 1500. The public reads were run again by TCRdb, first through fastp at Q25 and then through MiXCR, and only productive beta chains were kept. Each CDR3 protein appears once, grouped with its most common genes and DNA. Here the sample has about a million distinct CDR3 sequences; around 32% occur a single time. About an eighth of the sample belongs to the ten largest clones. In the paper's terms, the treatment or condition label means: in vitro stimulation with specific CMV peptide epitopes to enrich CMV-specific T cells. Here is what the overall study found, with its caveats: Cumulative frequency of public TCR beta family members discriminated carriers of CMV infection plus the relevant HLA type in this cohort and an independent 352-donor cohort. In the ex vivo response, HLA-C-restricted CMV-specific TCR beta clonotypes were dominant, and in two of eight donors the single most frequent clonotype came from this HLA-C-restricted group.

From its cysteine to its valine, the CDR3 spans 14 amino acids. Only the CDR3 DNA is retained, 42 bases long and in frame from the first base. V sheds 5 bases and J sheds 3 bases, leaving 14 bases between their ends. CDR1 MNHEY and CDR2 SMNVEV are derived from the germline V gene (reference sequence). The sequence was obtained from a human donor in good health (CMV status not recorded). Some clones in this sample may be carry-over from other donors' samples. The chain couples TRBV27 to TRBJ2-7; the D gene assignment is ambiguous. Here the sequenced sample was cultured CD8+ T cells from PBMCs, taken from culture after CMV antigen stimulation. The CDR3 protein sequence reads: CASSPALGNYEQYV. The sequenced DNA is TGTGCCAGCAGTCCCGCCCTGGGTAACTACGAGCAGTACGTC.